A selection of T cell receptor beta chains follows, all from one sample in a study of T-cell memory formation after mild COVID-19. MiXCR was run by TCRdb on the 5' RACE reads, yielding one entry per CDR3 protein. The sample lists 560,000 or so distinct CDR3 sequences, 17% seen once, with about 8.1% in the top ten. The specimen was PBMCs or a T cell subset sorted from them (not recorded which). These receptors were obtained from an adult woman who had mild COVID-19 (a few samples of this study predate the infection). Cell type and time point are not known. Each CDR3 is given with its conserved first and last residue. The order of the fields is CDR3 DNA, CDR3 protein, clone size, J gene, D gene, V gene. D genes are given only for firm matches. The size field is filled for only some rows; it gives once, few, many or a size class.

cdr3_nt: TGTGCCACCAGCAGAGAAGGGACAGGGTCGGTTGAGCAGTTCTTC
cdr3_aa: CATSREGTGSVEQFF
clone_size: few
j_call: TRBJ2-1
d_call: TRBD1
v_call: TRBV15

cdr3_nt: TGTGCCAGCTCACCCCCGACAGCAGATACGCAGTATTTT
cdr3_aa: CASSPPTADTQYF
clone_size: few
j_call: TRBJ2-3
d_call: NA
v_call: TRBV18

cdr3_nt: TGTGCCAGCACACAGGCTGAAGCTTTCTTT
cdr3_aa: CASTQAEAFF
clone_size: NA
j_call: TRBJ1-1
d_call: NA
v_call: TRBV2

cdr3_nt: TGTGCCAGCAGCTTAGCGGGCCCAGGCTCTGGGGATACGCAGTATTTT
cdr3_aa: CASSLAGPGSGDTQYF
clone_size: few
j_call: TRBJ2-3
d_call: NA
v_call: TRBV7-9

cdr3_nt: TGTGCCAGCAGTTTATCGGCGGACAGGGTGAACGGGGAGCTGTTTTTT
cdr3_aa: CASSLSADRVNGELFF
clone_size: few
j_call: TRBJ2-2
d_call: TRBD1
v_call: TRBV12-3/TRBV12-4

cdr3_nt: TGTGCCAGCAGACGGGGACAGGGAAAATACGAGCAGTACTTC
cdr3_aa: CASRRGQGKYEQYF
clone_size: few
j_call: TRBJ2-7
d_call: TRBD1
v_call: TRBV6-6

cdr3_nt: TGCAGTGCTAGGGCCCAGGCAGGCCCTTCCAAAGGCTACACCTTC
cdr3_aa: CSARAQAGPSKGYTF
clone_size: NA
j_call: TRBJ1-2
d_call: NA
v_call: TRBV20-1

cdr3_nt: TGTGCCAGCTCCCTCACCGGCGTGGGTAACACCGGGGAGCTGTTTTTT
cdr3_aa: CASSLTGVGNTGELFF
clone_size: NA
j_call: TRBJ2-2
d_call: NA
v_call: TRBV18

cdr3_nt: TGTGCCAGCAGCGTACGTCTCGGTTATGAGCAGTTCTTC
cdr3_aa: CASSVRLGYEQFF
clone_size: few
j_call: TRBJ2-1
d_call: NA
v_call: TRBV3-1

cdr3_nt: TGTGCCAGCAGCCCGGCTGGGCTAGTGGGTTACAATGAGCAGTTCTTC
cdr3_aa: CASSPAGLVGYNEQFF
clone_size: NA
j_call: TRBJ2-1
d_call: NA
v_call: TRBV9

cdr3_nt: TGCAGTGCTCAGGGGTATAGCAATCAGCCCCAGCATTTT
cdr3_aa: CSAQGYSNQPQHF
clone_size: once
j_call: TRBJ1-5
d_call: NA
v_call: TRBV20-1

cdr3_nt: TGTGCCAGCTCTGCAAGGGCTGTGTCTGGGGCCAACGTCCTGACTTTC
cdr3_aa: CASSARAVSGANVLTF
clone_size: NA
j_call: TRBJ2-6
d_call: NA
v_call: TRBV18

cdr3_nt: TGTGCCAGCAGCTTAACAGGGTGGGGGACAGATACGCAGTATTTT
cdr3_aa: CASSLTGWGTDTQYF
clone_size: NA
j_call: TRBJ2-3
d_call: NA
v_call: TRBV7-6

cdr3_nt: TGTGCCTGGAGTGGTCAGGGACTAGCGGGAGAGCGTGAGCAGTTCTTC
cdr3_aa: CAWSGQGLAGEREQFF
clone_size: few
j_call: TRBJ2-1
d_call: TRBD2
v_call: TRBV30

cdr3_nt: TGTGCCATCAGCACAGGGGGCGGTGGGGCCAACGTCCTGACTTTC
cdr3_aa: CAISTGGGGANVLTF
clone_size: few
j_call: TRBJ2-6
d_call: TRBD1
v_call: TRBV10-3

cdr3_nt: TGTGCCAGTAGTATGGGGACAGGGCAAGAGACCCAGTACTTC
cdr3_aa: CASSMGTGQETQYF
clone_size: few
j_call: TRBJ2-5
d_call: TRBD1
v_call: TRBV19

cdr3_nt: TGCAGCGTCCGGGACTACGAGCAGTACTTC
cdr3_aa: CSVRDYEQYF
clone_size: many
j_call: TRBJ2-7
d_call: NA
v_call: TRBV29-1

cdr3_nt: TGTGCCAGCAGCCCCCAGAGGACCGGTAATGAAAAACTGTTTTTT
cdr3_aa: CASSPQRTGNEKLFF
clone_size: few
j_call: TRBJ1-4
d_call: NA
v_call: TRBV7-2

cdr3_nt: TGCGCCAGCAGCCATCGACAGGCTAACTATGGCTACACCTTC
cdr3_aa: CASSHRQANYGYTF
clone_size: few
j_call: TRBJ1-2
d_call: NA
v_call: TRBV4-1

cdr3_nt: TGCAGCGCCATCCTTTTAGTCCAAGAGACCCAGTACTTC
cdr3_aa: CSAILLVQETQYF
clone_size: NA
j_call: TRBJ2-5
d_call: NA
v_call: TRBV29-1

cdr3_nt: TGTGCCTGGAGTGTAGAAACTGAGCAGTTCTTC
cdr3_aa: CAWSVETEQFF
clone_size: few
j_call: TRBJ2-1
d_call: NA
v_call: TRBV30

cdr3_nt: TGCAGTGCTAGACCGGAGGTCCCGACGGGGGAGCAGTACTTC
cdr3_aa: CSARPEVPTGEQYF
clone_size: NA
j_call: TRBJ2-7
d_call: NA
v_call: TRBV20-1

cdr3_nt: TGTGCCAGCAGCGAACATTTATCGGCGGGGGCCACCTTC
cdr3_aa: CASSEHLSAGATF
clone_size: NA
j_call: TRBJ1-2
d_call: NA
v_call: TRBV7-9

cdr3_nt: TGTGCCAGCAGCTTAGGGGGACAGGCCACTGAAGCTTTCTTT
cdr3_aa: CASSLGGQATEAFF
clone_size: NA
j_call: TRBJ1-1
d_call: TRBD1
v_call: TRBV7-9

cdr3_nt: TGTGCCAGTAGTTGGCCAGGGGTGACGACCAAAAACATTCAGTACTTC
cdr3_aa: CASSWPGVTTKNIQYF
clone_size: NA
j_call: TRBJ2-4
d_call: NA
v_call: TRBV19

cdr3_nt: TGTGCCAGCAGCTTAACTCGTGGTGCCCGGAACACTGAAGCTTTCTTT
cdr3_aa: CASSLTRGARNTEAFF
clone_size: few
j_call: TRBJ1-1
d_call: NA
v_call: TRBV7-9

cdr3_nt: TGTGCCAGCAGCCCCCTGGGCATCAGGAGGTATGGCTACACCTTC
cdr3_aa: CASSPLGIRRYGYTF
clone_size: NA
j_call: TRBJ1-2
d_call: NA
v_call: TRBV3-1

cdr3_nt: TGTGCCAGCAGTACCCCGGGACTAGCGGGGGGGCCTTTGGAGCAGTACTTC
cdr3_aa: CASSTPGLAGGPLEQYF
clone_size: NA
j_call: TRBJ2-7
d_call: TRBD2
v_call: TRBV28

cdr3_nt: TGTGCCAGCAGTGACCAGACTAGGGAGCCAGTGGATACGCAGTATTTT
cdr3_aa: CASSDQTREPVDTQYF
clone_size: few
j_call: TRBJ2-3
d_call: NA
v_call: TRBV6-5

cdr3_nt: TGTGCCAGCAGCGTAAATCTTATACGGACCCACACCGGGGAGCTGTTTTTT
cdr3_aa: CASSVNLIRTHTGELFF
clone_size: few
j_call: TRBJ2-2
d_call: NA
v_call: TRBV9

cdr3_nt: TGCGCCAGCAGCTTACAGGGGGAGTACACTGAAGCTTTCTTT
cdr3_aa: CASSLQGEYTEAFF
clone_size: few
j_call: TRBJ1-1
d_call: TRBD1
v_call: TRBV5-1

cdr3_nt: TGTGCCAGCAGCATAGACCGGGACAGACGACCTTCTCCTCGAAAAGAGACCCAGTACTTC
cdr3_aa: CASSIDRDRRPSPRKETQYF
clone_size: NA
j_call: TRBJ2-5
d_call: TRBD1
v_call: TRBV7-8

cdr3_nt: TGCGCCAGCAGCTTCACCCGGGAAGAGCAGTTCTTC
cdr3_aa: CASSFTREEQFF
clone_size: many
j_call: TRBJ2-1
d_call: NA
v_call: TRBV5-1

cdr3_nt: TGTGCCAGCAGCCCCAGTAGCGACACTGAAGCTTTCTTT
cdr3_aa: CASSPSSDTEAFF
clone_size: NA
j_call: TRBJ1-1
d_call: NA
v_call: TRBV7-3

cdr3_nt: TGTGCCAGCAGCTTCGGGACTGCGGATGACGAGCAGTACTTC
cdr3_aa: CASSFGTADDEQYF
clone_size: few
j_call: TRBJ2-7
d_call: NA
v_call: TRBV7-9

cdr3_nt: TGTGCCAGCAGCCAAGATCAGTGGTACAGGGGAAGCAATCAGCCCCAGCATTTT
cdr3_aa: CASSQDQWYRGSNQPQHF
clone_size: NA
j_call: TRBJ1-5
d_call: TRBD1
v_call: TRBV4-2

cdr3_nt: TGTGCCAGCAGCCAAGATTTCAGGACAGATACGCAGTATTTT
cdr3_aa: CASSQDFRTDTQYF
clone_size: NA
j_call: TRBJ2-3
d_call: NA
v_call: TRBV3-1

cdr3_nt: TGTGCCAGCAGCCTAGACGGAGGGGGATCCCCCTACGAGCAGTACTTC
cdr3_aa: CASSLDGGGSPYEQYF
clone_size: few
j_call: TRBJ2-7
d_call: NA
v_call: TRBV7-2

cdr3_nt: TGTGCCAGCAGCCGGACTACGATCCATTTAAATGAGCAGTTCTTC
cdr3_aa: CASSRTTIHLNEQFF
clone_size: many
j_call: TRBJ2-1
d_call: NA
v_call: TRBV4-2

cdr3_nt: TGTGCCAGCATACGACAGCGACGGGCCACAGATACGCAGTATTTT
cdr3_aa: CASIRQRRATDTQYF
clone_size: NA
j_call: TRBJ2-3
d_call: NA
v_call: TRBV6-1

cdr3_nt: TGTGCCAGCAGTTACCAATCACATAACGCAGATACGCAGTATTTT
cdr3_aa: CASSYQSHNADTQYF
clone_size: NA
j_call: TRBJ2-3
d_call: NA
v_call: TRBV6-5

cdr3_nt: TGTGCCAGCAGTTACACCGACAGGACGAATTCACCCCTCCACTTT
cdr3_aa: CASSYTDRTNSPLHF
clone_size: few
j_call: TRBJ1-6
d_call: NA
v_call: TRBV6-6

cdr3_nt: TGTGCCAGCAGCTTAATCCAGCTAGGCTATGGCTACACCTTC
cdr3_aa: CASSLIQLGYGYTF
clone_size: many
j_call: TRBJ1-2
d_call: NA
v_call: TRBV7-2

cdr3_nt: TGCAGTGCTAGTAAATCCCCGGGACTAGCGCCCTACGAGCAGTACTTC
cdr3_aa: CSASKSPGLAPYEQYF
clone_size: NA
j_call: TRBJ2-7
d_call: TRBD2
v_call: TRBV20-1

cdr3_nt: TGTGCCAGCAGCGCCACTTCCAACGATTACAATGAGCAGTTCTTC
cdr3_aa: CASSATSNDYNEQFF
clone_size: few
j_call: TRBJ2-1
d_call: NA
v_call: TRBV7-2

cdr3_nt: TGTGCCAGCAGCCTCCTCGGGACAGGGCCCCTTTACGAGCAGTACTTC
cdr3_aa: CASSLLGTGPLYEQYF
clone_size: NA
j_call: TRBJ2-7
d_call: TRBD1
v_call: TRBV11-2

cdr3_nt: TGTGCCAGCAGCCTACCCGGAGGAGGCTGGCAGTACTTC
cdr3_aa: CASSLPGGGWQYF
clone_size: few
j_call: TRBJ2-7
d_call: NA
v_call: TRBV12-3/TRBV12-4

cdr3_nt: TGTGCCAGCAGCTCAAGCGGACCGTTCTCCTACAATGAGCAGTTCTTC
cdr3_aa: CASSSSGPFSYNEQFF
clone_size: NA
j_call: TRBJ2-1
d_call: NA
v_call: TRBV7-2

cdr3_nt: TGTGCCAGCACCGGAGGGGCGAACACTGAAGCTTTCTTT
cdr3_aa: CASTGGANTEAFF
clone_size: few
j_call: TRBJ1-1
d_call: NA
v_call: TRBV7-9

cdr3_nt: TGCGCCAGCAGCTTGGGGGACAGTAACACTGAAGCTTTCTTT
cdr3_aa: CASSLGDSNTEAFF
clone_size: many
j_call: TRBJ1-1
d_call: TRBD1
v_call: TRBV5-1